The 18 T cell receptor beta chains below were found in one sample sequenced in a study of shared T cell receptors in the human thymus. The table came from immunoSEQ multiplex PCR; TCRdb's copy has only in-frame clones and leaves some out. The sample lists 630,000 or so clones, 87% occurring once. The sample was also linked to a second study, of human thymus T cells.

Sequences were obtained from thymocytes. Receptors originate from a boy under three years old with a congenital heart defect.

The rearrangement links TRBV7-9 to TRBJ1-1; the match to TRBD1 covers 8 bases. V gave up 4 bases and J gave up 5 bases; unmatched junction bases: 12. Looked up from germline, CDR1 is SEHNR and CDR2 is FQNEAQ (reference sequence). This CDR3 has 16 residues. The CDR3 here is CASSYLPNRGGTEAFF. The CDR3 DNA reads as TGTGCCAGCAGCTACCTCCCGAACAGGGGGGGTACTGAAGCTTTCTTT.

The chain is built from TRBV5-4 and TRBJ1-1; D is possibly TRBD1 (6 bases). The V end was cut by 2 bases, the J end by 1 base, with 12 bases between. The CDR3 sequence is 15 residues long. Per the germline V gene, CDR1 is SGHNT and CDR2 is YYREEE (reference sequence). The CDR3 sequence: CASSFQGGPNTEAFF. The CDR3 DNA sequence: TGTGCCAGCAGCTTTCAAGGGGGACCGAACACTGAAGCTTTCTTT.

This chain connects TRBV27 to TRBJ2-2, with 9 bases that match TRBD2. The germline V gene encodes CDR1 MNHEY and CDR2 SMNVEV (reference sequence). After removal of 0 bases from V and 6 bases from J, the junction contained 8 bases not matched to a gene. The CDR3 has 17 amino acids. This chain's CDR3 is CASSLSWAGGPAGELFF. The CDR3 DNA reads TGTGCCAGCAGTTTATCGTGGGCGGGAGGGCCTGCCGGGGAGCTGTTTTTT.

The sample holds a few counts of this clone. The gene calls are TRBV19 and TRBJ1-2; TRBD1 agrees at 8 bases. Looked up from germline, CDR1 is LNHDA and CDR2 is SQIVND (reference sequence). The CDR3 extends over 13 amino acids. Germline trimming cut 6 bases from V and 3 bases from J; bases unmatched to any gene: 3. The CDR3 nucleotides are TGTGCCAGTAGGGGACAGGTCCACTATGGCTACACCTTC. Residues: CASRGQVHYGYTF.

This chain links TRBV15 with TRBJ2-5; 7 nucleotides line up with TRBD2. From germline, CDR1 is LNHNV and CDR2 YYDKDF (reference sequence). There are 12 residues in the CDR3. V dropped 5 bases and J dropped 9; count of bases not matched to a gene: 6. The CDR3 sequence: CATSFGGKAQYF. In nucleotides, the CDR3 is TGTGCCACCAGCTTCGGGGGGAAAGCCCAGTACTTC.

Written as DNA, the CDR3 is TGTGCCAGCAGCTTATTTTTCAGGGGCTGGAATATGAACACTGAAGCTTTCTTT. Residues: CASSLFFRGWNMNTEAFF. The rearrangement joins TRBV7-3 to TRBJ1-1, with a tentative D call TRBD1 (6 bases). The V gene lost 2 bases and the J gene lost 0 bases, with 19 bases spanning the gap. The CDR3 is made up of 18 amino acids. CDR1 and CDR2 from the germline V gene are SGHTA and FQGTGA.

The CDR3 region has the DNA TGTGCCAGCAGGGGGACTAGCGGGAGGGCCGGGGATACGCAGTATTTT. Its protein is CASRGTSGRAGDTQYF. The J gene is TRBJ2-3, the V gene TRBV28, with TRBD2 identical over 16 bases. This CDR3 has 16 amino acids. Germline V CDR1 and CDR2: MDHEN, SYDVKM. V shed 6 bases and J 6 bases; nucleotides not matched to a gene: 6.

The V and J genes are TRBV6-1 and TRBJ1-1; TRBD1 agrees at 9 bases. Per the germline V gene, CDR1 is MNHNS and CDR2 is SASEGT. J lost 1 base, V lost 2 bases, and 17 bases had no gene match. CDR3 length equals 20 residues. The CDR3 loop is CASSENLAPGQGVRNTEAFF. The CDR3 region has the DNA TGTGCCAGCAGTGAAAACTTAGCCCCGGGACAGGGAGTTAGGAACACTGAAGCTTTCTTT.

The J gene is TRBJ2-7, the V gene TRBV29-1; 10 positions match TRBD1. This CDR3 comprises 13 residues. V trimming: 4 bases; J trimming: 4 bases; junction bases outside the gene matches: 4. CDR1 is SQVTM, CDR2 ANQGSEA, per germline. This CDR3 reads CSVGDRGLYEQYF. CDR3 nucleotides: TGCAGCGTTGGAGACAGGGGGCTGTACGAGCAGTACTTC.

This rearrangement joins TRBV5-1 to TRBJ1-1; 7 bases are a match to TRBD1. The J segment lost 0 bases and the V segment lost 4 bases, leaving 9 bases of the junction unmatched. There are 16 residues in the CDR3. CDR1 and CDR2 (germline): SGHRS, YFSETQ. CDR3 DNA sequence: TGCGCCAGCAGCCCTTCCGGGACAGTTCTGAACACTGAAGCTTTCTTT. Its protein product is CASSPSGTVLNTEAFF.

This chain links TRBV7-8 with TRBJ2-7; maybe TRBD1 (5 bases). Trimming took off 6 bases at V and 3 bases at J, with 9 bases between the two ends. Germline values: CDR1 SGHVS, CDR2 FQNEAQ. This CDR3 contains 12 residues. The CDR3 sequence is CASRQDSYEQYF. The CDR3 nucleotides are TGTGCCAGCAGGCAAGACAGCTACGAGCAGTACTTC. The full variable domain, completed using reference TRBV7-8 and TRBJ2-7, is GAGVSQSPRYKVAKRGQDVALRCDPISGHVSLFWYQQALGQGPEFLTYFQNEAQLDKSGLPSDRFFAERPEGSVSTLKIQRTQQEDSAVYLCASRQDSYEQYFGPGTRLTVT.

The chain recombines TRBV2 with TRBJ2-7; D is perhaps TRBD2 (5 bases). Trimming pared 8 bases from V and 6 bases from J, leaving 20 bases between. CDR1 and CDR2 from the germline V gene are SNHLY and FYNNEI. The length of the CDR3 is 14 residues. This CDR3 is CASRRTGWPLEQYF. The CDR3 coding sequence is TGTGCCAGCCGTCGGACTGGTTGGCCCCTCGAGCAGTACTTC.

The chain employs TRBV25-1 and TRBJ2-3; TRBD2 aligns across 12 bases. The CDR3 totals 16 residues. In germline, CDR1 is MGHDK, CDR2 SYGVNS. V shed 6 bases, J shed 5 bases, and the junction held 9 bases outside the gene matches. The CDR3 sequence: CASSRLAGVDLDTQYF. The CDR3 region has the DNA TGTGCCAGCAGCAGACTAGCGGGAGTCGATTTAGATACGCAGTATTTT. Combining the CDR3 with reference TRBV25-1 and TRBJ2-3 gives the whole variable domain EADIYQTPRYLVIGTGKKITLECSQTMGHDKMYWYQQDPGMELHLIHYSYGVNSTEKGDLSSESTVSRIRTEHFPLTLESARPSHTSQYLCASSRLAGVDLDTQYFGPGTRLTVL.

J is TRBJ1-1 and V is TRBV6-5; a possible D gene is TRBD1 (5 bases). V was clipped by 2 bases and J by 0 bases, with 7 bases between them. There are 14 residues in the CDR3. CDR1 is MNHEY and CDR2 is SVGAGI in the germline V gene. The CDR3 region is CASSYAGMNTEAFF. The CDR3 DNA follows: TGTGCCAGCAGTTACGCAGGGATGAACACTGAAGCTTTCTTT.

This chain connects TRBV4-1 to TRBJ2-7; 8 nucleotides match TRBD1. The germline gives CDR1 MGHRA, CDR2 YSYEKL. The ends lost 4 bases at V and 4 bases at J; junction bases unmatched: 9. CDR3 length: 15 amino acids. Here the CDR3 reads CASSLDRDRSYEQYF. The CDR3 DNA reads as TGCGCCAGCAGCCTGGACCGGGACAGGAGTTACGAGCAGTACTTC.

V and J are TRBV7-8 and TRBJ2-1; D not resolved. Per germline, CDR1 SGHVS and CDR2 FQNEAQ. The CDR3 spans 13 residues. V dropped 1 base and J dropped 4 bases, with 5 bases sitting between them. CDR3 in DNA: TGTGCCAGCAGCTTAGACCTATACAATGAGCAGTTCTTC. Protein product: CASSLDLYNEQFF.

This clone was picked up a small number of times. The J gene is TRBJ1-5, the V gene TRBV19; 7 nucleotides line up with TRBD1. The CDR3 consists of 16 residues. Germline V gene data show CDR1 as LNHDA and CDR2 as SQIVND (reference sequence). With 3 bases clipped from V and 8 bases from J, the junction kept 13 bases outside the gene matches. CDR3 residues: CASSIETGPGSKPQHF. The CDR3 bases are TGTGCCAGTAGTATTGAGACAGGGCCGGGGTCGAAGCCCCAGCATTTT.

The chain joins TRBV28 to TRBJ1-1; a weak D match, TRBD1 (6 bases). The V end was cut by 3 bases, the J end by 5 bases, with 16 bases between. The CDR3 is made up of 15 amino acids. Germline values: CDR1 MDHEN, CDR2 SYDVKM. CDR3 protein: CASSFRTLGQTEAFF. For the CDR3, the DNA is TGTGCCAGCAGTTTTCGGACATTAGGACAGACTGAAGCTTTCTTT. Combining the CDR3 with reference TRBV28 and TRBJ1-1 gives the whole variable domain DVKVTQSSRYLVKRTGEKVFLECVQDMDHENMFWYRQDPGLGLRLIYFSYDVKMKEKGDIPEGYSVSREKKERFSLILESASTNQTSMYLCASSFRTLGQTEAFFGQGTRLTVV.